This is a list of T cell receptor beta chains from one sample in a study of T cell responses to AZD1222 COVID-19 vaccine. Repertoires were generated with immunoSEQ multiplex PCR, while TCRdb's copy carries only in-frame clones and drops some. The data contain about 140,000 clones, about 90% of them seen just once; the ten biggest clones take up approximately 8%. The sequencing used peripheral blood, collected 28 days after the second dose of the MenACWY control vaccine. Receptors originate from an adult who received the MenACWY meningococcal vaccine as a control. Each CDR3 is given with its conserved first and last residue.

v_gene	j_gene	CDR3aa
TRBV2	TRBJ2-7	CASSETLAGDSYEQYF
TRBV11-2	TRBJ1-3	CASSLVPGALGNTIYF
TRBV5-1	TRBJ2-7	CASSLSRTDGGEQYF
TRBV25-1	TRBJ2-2	CASSERVAGELFF
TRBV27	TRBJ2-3	CASSLRLAGTDTQYF
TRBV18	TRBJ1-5	CASSPPGGSYHQPQHF
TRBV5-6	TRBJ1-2	CASSFSGREGYGYTF
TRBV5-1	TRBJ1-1	CASSAGDGWTEAFF
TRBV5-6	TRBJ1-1	CASSLVGQGVYTEAFF
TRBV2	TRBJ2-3	CASRPGDTTDTQYF
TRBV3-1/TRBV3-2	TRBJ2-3	CASSQDSLSGGQTDTQYF
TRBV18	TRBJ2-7	CATHGGHYEQYF
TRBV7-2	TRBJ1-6	CASSLVPGQFNSPLHF
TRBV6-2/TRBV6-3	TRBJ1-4	CASSYRTATNEKLFF
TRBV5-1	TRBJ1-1	CASSRDGFMNTEAFF
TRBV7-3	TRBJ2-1	CASSQTAYNEQFF
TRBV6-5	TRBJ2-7	CASSYGQVLSSYEQYF
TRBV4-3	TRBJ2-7	CASSQESSGTIYEQYF
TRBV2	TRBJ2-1	CASSDGVRNEQFF
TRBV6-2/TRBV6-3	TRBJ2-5	CASSPRGGKTQYF
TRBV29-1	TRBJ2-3	CSVVSGSTDTQYF
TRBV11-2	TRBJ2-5	CASSPRPRETQYF
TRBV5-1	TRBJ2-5	CASSPEGGRWETQYF
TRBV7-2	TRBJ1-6	CASSPGQGAASPLHF
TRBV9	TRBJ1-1	CASSVVNKNTEAFF
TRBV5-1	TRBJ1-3	CASSLASGNTIYF
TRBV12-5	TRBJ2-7	CASQGDRGPYEQYF
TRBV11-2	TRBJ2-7	CASSFGGGTVWGIDERQYF
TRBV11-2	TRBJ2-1	CASSTGLVNEQFF
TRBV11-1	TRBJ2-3	CASGLGERSDTQYF
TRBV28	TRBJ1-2	CASSLRGGAGYTF
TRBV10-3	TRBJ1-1	CAISRRQGNTEAFF
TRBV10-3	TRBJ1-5	CAISEGQGYNQPQHF
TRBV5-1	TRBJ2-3	CASSSSGRADTQYF
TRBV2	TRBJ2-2	CASSLGGAGELFF
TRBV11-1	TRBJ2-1	CASSLSQGLHEQFF
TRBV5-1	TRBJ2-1	CASSLAEKSNEQFF
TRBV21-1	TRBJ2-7	CASSNRDRDPYEQYF
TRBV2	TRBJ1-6	CASSEAPLSVSPLHF
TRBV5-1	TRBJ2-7	CASSLEVRNNEQYF